These 2 T cell receptor beta chains originate from one sample sequenced in a study of cytomegalovirus exposure and HLA in healthy donors. Primers for the PCR totalled 60 Vbeta and 13 Jbeta. Clones were sequenced by immunoSEQ multiplex PCR, and TCRdb holds only the in-frame ones, with some missing. The sample lists around 50,000 clones, around three fifths occurring once. Material for sequencing was PBMCs. The receptors derive from a human donor in good health.

Remarks on this clone: The junction shows a germline mismatch at one end, possibly a read error. This sample includes further DNA sequences coding for the same CDR3. The chain recombines TRBV6-5 with TRBJ1-1, with a tentative D call TRBD1 (6 bases). Germline lookup yields CDR1 MNHEY and CDR2 SVGAGI. The CDR3 runs to 16 residues. The CDR3: CASSSTRAGVNTEAFF. DNA of the CDR3: TGTGCTAGCAGTTCCACGCGGGCAGGGGTGAACACTGAAGCTTTCTTT.

J is TRBJ2-2 and V is TRBV4-1; 10 bases are a match to TRBD2. Germline values: CDR1 MGHRA, CDR2 YSYEKL. This CDR3 is 18 amino acids long. V was pared by 5 bases and J by 0 bases, with 9 bases of the junction left unmatched. CDR3 amino acids: CASSFAFLAGANTGELFF. The DNA of the CDR3 is TGCGCCAGCAGCTTCGCCTTCCTAGCGGGGGCGAACACCGGGGAGCTGTTTTTT.